The 7 T cell receptor beta chains reported below all come from one sample, sequenced in a study of blood T cells in healthy people across ages (dated by TCRdb to about 2015). Library construction relied on 5' RACE. The run used an Illumina HiSeq 2500. A second 7 to 11 cycle PCR used a sample-barcoded 5' primer and a J-beta primer mix. The public sequencing data were trimmed at Q25 with fastp and processed into clonotypes with MiXCR by TCRdb, which kept only in-frame beta chains. Each CDR3 protein appears once, grouped with its most common genes and DNA. The sample data list 750,000 to 950,000 distinct CDR3 sequences, and 20% to 30% of these were observed just once. The top ten constitute 2.5% to 3.5% of the sample. These same records also appear under a second study, on T cells of mothers and their children.

Sequenced: blood. These receptors were obtained from a boy between 10 and 17 years old in good health.

In this sample, this clonotype turned up a few times. The chain combines TRBV18 with TRBJ2-2, with D perhaps given as TRBD1 or TRBD2 (5 bases each). Germline loops: CDR1 KGHSH, CDR2 LQKENI. The CDR3 contains 16 residues. The germline V and J ends were trimmed by 6 bases and 2 bases, with 16 bases remaining between them. The CDR3 spells CASSSSRGANTGELFF. The CDR3 nucleotides read TGTGCCAGCTCCTCCTCCCGAGGGGCCAACACCGGGGAGCTGTTTTTT.

The chain uses TRBV24-1 and TRBJ2-7; 7 bases are shared with TRBD1. CDR1 KGHDR and CDR2 SFDVKD come from the germline V gene. J gave up 4 bases and V 3 bases, and 8 bases lay outside the gene matches. The CDR3 runs 15 residues. This chain's CDR3 is CATSDGDSFRYEQYF. The CDR3 region has the DNA TGTGCCACCAGTGATGGGGACAGTTTCAGGTACGAGCAGTACTTC.

In its sample, this clonotype was seen a few times. The chain is built from TRBV7-3 and TRBJ1-1; 11 bases match TRBD1. This CDR3 is built from 17 residues. CDR1 and CDR2 from the germline V gene are SGHTA and FQGTGA. With V trimmed by 5 bases and J by 0 bases, 8 bases remained unmatched. The CDR3 spells CASSPGQGANVNTEAFF. Written as DNA, the CDR3 is TGTGCCAGCAGCCCTGGACAGGGGGCGAATGTGAACACTGAAGCTTTCTTT. Filled out from reference TRBV7-3 and TRBJ1-1, the complete variable domain reads GAGVSQTPSNKVTEKGKYVELRCDPISGHTALYWYRQSLGQGPEFLIYFQGTGAADDSGLPNDRFFAVRPEGSVSTLKIQRTERGDSAVYLCASSPGQGANVNTEAFFGQGTRLTVV.

This clonotype turned up a few times. V gene TRBV6-5 combines with J gene TRBJ2-2, with D unclear. V gave up 6 bases and J gave up 5 bases, with 13 bases separating them. The CDR3 totals 14 residues. CDR1 is MNHEY and CDR2 is SVGAGI in the germline V gene. The CDR3 reads CASSLVRRTGELFF. The CDR3 DNA reads TGTGCCAGCAGCCTAGTCCGTAGAACCGGGGAGCTGTTTTTT.

The rearrangement joins TRBV10-3 to TRBJ2-2, with a possible D match to TRBD1 (6 bases). Germline values: CDR1 ENHRY, CDR2 SYGVKD. The V end was cut by 3 bases, the J end by 1 base, with 12 bases between. This CDR3 contains 16 residues. This chain's CDR3 is CAISDLGARNTGELFF. The DNA for the CDR3 is TGTGCCATCAGTGATTTGGGGGCGAGGAACACCGGGGAGCTGTTTTTT.

The V gene is TRBV12-3 or TRBV12-4, the J gene TRBJ1-5; D is uncertain. The length of the CDR3 is 15 residues. Trimming cost V 1 base and J 2 bases, with 9 bases left between them. CDR3 residues: CASSLGVRGNQPQHF. The DNA for the CDR3 is TGTGCCAGCAGTTTAGGGGTTCGGGGCAATCAGCCCCAGCATTTT.

The chain is built from TRBV20-1 and TRBJ2-7, with D unresolved. Trimming cost V 5 bases and J 4 bases, with 12 bases left between them. The CDR3 extends over 12 amino acids. Germline assignment: CDR1 DFQATT and CDR2 SNEGSKA (reference sequence). The CDR3, as DNA: TGCAGTGCTCCCCGTTCCAATTACGAGCAGTACTTC. This sequence encodes CSAPRSNYEQYF.